This T cell receptor beta chain was identified during a study of Graves' ophthalmopathy and Graves' hyperthyroidism. For the study at large: Before any treatment, peripheral blood was taken at the initial diagnosis.

General study points: Blood also carried most expanded thyroid clonotypes exceeding 0.001 frequency. Cross-validated, the 13-signature model showed 87.88%/81.08% sensitivity/specificity, and 80%/75% in the test set.

Comments on this clonotype: What it binds is unknown.

The authors amplified TCR beta CDR3 regions from RNA transcripts. HTBI primers served in a first-round RT-PCR, which a second-round multiplex PCR followed. One entry per CDR3 protein results from TCRdb running MiXCR on the multiplex PCR reads. The sample carries just over 400,000 distinct CDR3 sequences, around 20% recorded once. After removal of 6 bases from V and 10 bases from J, the junction contained 14 bases not matched to a gene. The CDR3 is 14 amino acids. Each diagnosis was determined on the basis of clinical symptoms, serum thyroxine, TRAb, thyroid ultrasound and orbital computed tomography.

V and J are TRBV12-3 or TRBV12-4 and TRBJ1-2; TRBD1 aligns across 7 bases. Sequenced: peripheral blood. The source of this sequence is a woman aged 18-30 years with stable Graves' hyperthyroidism. The CDR3 sequence is CASSPTGSDDNYTF. The DNA of the CDR3 is TGTGCCAGCAGCCCGACAGGGTCCGATGATAACTACACCTTC.